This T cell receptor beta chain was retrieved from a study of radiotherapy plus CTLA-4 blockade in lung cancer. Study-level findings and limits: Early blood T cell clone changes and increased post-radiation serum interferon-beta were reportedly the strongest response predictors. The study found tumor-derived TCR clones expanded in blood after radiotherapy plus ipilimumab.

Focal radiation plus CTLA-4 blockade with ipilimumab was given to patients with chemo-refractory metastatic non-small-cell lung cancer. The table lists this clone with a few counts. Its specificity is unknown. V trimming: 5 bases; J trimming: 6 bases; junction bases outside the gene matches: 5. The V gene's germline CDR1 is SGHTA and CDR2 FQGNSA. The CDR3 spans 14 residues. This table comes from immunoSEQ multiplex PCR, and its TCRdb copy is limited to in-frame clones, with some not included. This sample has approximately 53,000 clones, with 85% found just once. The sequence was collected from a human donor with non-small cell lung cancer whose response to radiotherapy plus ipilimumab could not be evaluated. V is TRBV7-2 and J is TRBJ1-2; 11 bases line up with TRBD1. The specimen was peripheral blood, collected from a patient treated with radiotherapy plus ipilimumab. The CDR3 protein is CASSPGQGGDGYTF. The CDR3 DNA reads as TGTGCCAGCAGCCCGGGACAGGGGGGGGATGGCTACACCTTC. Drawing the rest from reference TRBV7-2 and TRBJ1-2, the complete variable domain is GAGVSQSPSNKVTEKGKDVELRCDPISGHTALYWYRQSLGQGLEFLIYFQGNSAPDKSGLPSDRFSAERTGGSVSTLTIQRTQQEDSAVYLCASSPGQGGDGYTFGSGTRLTVV.